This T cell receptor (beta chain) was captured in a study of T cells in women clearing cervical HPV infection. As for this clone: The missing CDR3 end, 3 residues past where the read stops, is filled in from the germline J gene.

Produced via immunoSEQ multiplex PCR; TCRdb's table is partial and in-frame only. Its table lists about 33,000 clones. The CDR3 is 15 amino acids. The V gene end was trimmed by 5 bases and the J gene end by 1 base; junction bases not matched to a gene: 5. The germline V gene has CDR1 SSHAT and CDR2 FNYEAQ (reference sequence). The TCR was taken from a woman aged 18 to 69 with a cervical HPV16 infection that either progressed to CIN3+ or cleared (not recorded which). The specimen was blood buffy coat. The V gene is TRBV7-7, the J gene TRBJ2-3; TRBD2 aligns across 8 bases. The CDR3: CASSKGTRGTDTQYF. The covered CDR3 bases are TGTGCCAGCAGCAAAGGGACTAGGGGCACAGATACG. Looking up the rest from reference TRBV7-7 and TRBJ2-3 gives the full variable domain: GAGVSQSPRYKVTKRGQDVTLRCDPISSHATLYWYQQALGQGPEFLTYFNYEAQPDKSGLPSDRFSAERPEGSISTLTIQRTEQRDSAMYRCASSKGTRGTDTQYFGPGTRLTVL.